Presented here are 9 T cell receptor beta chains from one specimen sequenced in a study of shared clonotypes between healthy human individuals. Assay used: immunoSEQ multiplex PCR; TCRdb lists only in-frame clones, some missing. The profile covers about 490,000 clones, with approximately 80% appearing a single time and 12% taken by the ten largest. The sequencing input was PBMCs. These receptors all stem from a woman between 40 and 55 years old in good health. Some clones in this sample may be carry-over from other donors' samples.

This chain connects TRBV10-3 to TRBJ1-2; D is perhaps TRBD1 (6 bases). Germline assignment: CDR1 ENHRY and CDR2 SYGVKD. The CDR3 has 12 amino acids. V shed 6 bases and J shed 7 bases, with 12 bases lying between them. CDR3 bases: TGTGCCATCAGCGGACAGACTTGTGGCTACACCTTC. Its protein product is CAISGQTCGYTF.

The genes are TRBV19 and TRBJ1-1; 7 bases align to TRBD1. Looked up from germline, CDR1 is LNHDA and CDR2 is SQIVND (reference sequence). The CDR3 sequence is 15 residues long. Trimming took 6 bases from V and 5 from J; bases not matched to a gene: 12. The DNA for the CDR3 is TGTGCCAGTAGATTGGTGAGACAGGGTCGGACTGAAGCTTTCTTT. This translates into CASRLVRQGRTEAFF.

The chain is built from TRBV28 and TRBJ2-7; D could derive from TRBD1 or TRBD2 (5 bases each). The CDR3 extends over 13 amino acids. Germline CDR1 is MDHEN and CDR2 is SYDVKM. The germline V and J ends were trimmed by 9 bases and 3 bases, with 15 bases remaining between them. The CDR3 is CASEAVGGYEQYF. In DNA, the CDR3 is TGTGCCAGTGAGGCCGTTGGGGGCTACGAGCAGTACTTC.

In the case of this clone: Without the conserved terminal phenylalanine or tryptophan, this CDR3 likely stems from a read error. The CDR3 protein is CSGGFDYEQYL. The CDR3 DNA sequence: TGCAGCGGGGGTTTTGACTACGAGCAGTACCTC. The chain combines TRBV29-1 with TRBJ2-7; D remains unclear. Germline V lookup: CDR1 SQVTM, CDR2 ANQGSEA. This CDR3 has 11 amino acids. V lost 7 bases and J lost 3, with 10 bases in between.

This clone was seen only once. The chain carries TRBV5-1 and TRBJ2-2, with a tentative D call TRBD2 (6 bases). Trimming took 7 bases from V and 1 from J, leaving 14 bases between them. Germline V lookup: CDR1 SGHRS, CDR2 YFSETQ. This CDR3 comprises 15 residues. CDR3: CASGPGGVNTGELFF. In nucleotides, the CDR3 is TGCGCCAGCGGCCCCGGCGGGGTGAACACCGGGGAGCTGTTTTTT.

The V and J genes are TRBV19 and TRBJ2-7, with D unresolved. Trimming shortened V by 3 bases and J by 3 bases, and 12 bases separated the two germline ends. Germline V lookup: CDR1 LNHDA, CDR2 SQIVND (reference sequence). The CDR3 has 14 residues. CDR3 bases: TGTGCCAGTAGTATTGGCCTAGTCGGCTACGAGCAGTACTTC. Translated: CASSIGLVGYEQYF.

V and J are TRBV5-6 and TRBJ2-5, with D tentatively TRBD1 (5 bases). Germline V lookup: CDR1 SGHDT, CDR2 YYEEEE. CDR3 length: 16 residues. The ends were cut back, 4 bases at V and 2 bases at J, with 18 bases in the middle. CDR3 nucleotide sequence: TGTGCCAGCAGCCCCGGAAGGATACAGGCTCAAGAGACCCAGTACTTC. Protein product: CASSPGRIQAQETQYF.

The CDR3 sequence: CASSFPGAGEQYF. The DNA for the CDR3 is TGTGCCAGCAGTTTCCCGGGGGCGGGCGAGCAGTACTTC. The chain is built from TRBV27 and TRBJ2-7; D assignment may be TRBD1 or TRBD2 (6 bases each). The CDR3 length is 13 residues. CDR1 MNHEY and CDR2 SMNVEV come from the germline V gene (reference sequence). Trimming stripped 3 bases from V and 6 bases from J, with 12 bases between.

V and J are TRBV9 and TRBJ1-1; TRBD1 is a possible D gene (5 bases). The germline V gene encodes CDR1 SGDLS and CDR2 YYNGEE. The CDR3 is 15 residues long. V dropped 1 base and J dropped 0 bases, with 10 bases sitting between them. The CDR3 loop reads CASSVHWTLNTEAFF. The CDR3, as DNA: TGTGCCAGCAGCGTACACTGGACACTGAACACTGAAGCTTTCTTT. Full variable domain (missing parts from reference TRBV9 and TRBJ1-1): DSGVTQTPKHLITATGQRVTLRCSPRSGDLSVYWYQQSLDQGLQFLIQYYNGEERAKGNILERFSAQQFPDLHSELNLSSLELGDSALYFCASSVHWTLNTEAFFGQGTRLTVV.